This T cell receptor beta chain was obtained from a study of blood T cell repertoires in COVID-19 (dated by TCRdb to the early 2020s). With respect to the entire study: Collaborator samples came from the United States, Italy and Spain and covered acute and convalescent phases of COVID-19. The prospective study material was composed of cDNA or gDNA derived from T cells, B-cell-depleted T cells, or PBMCs. Subjects who had been exposed to COVID-19, were actively infected with it, or had recovered from it provided the deeply sampled blood TCRbeta repertoires that made up the dataset. A freely available public database, intended as a resource for researchers studying the immune response to SARS-CoV-2, is where the repertoires were released. Samples came from the ongoing ImmuneRACE study (first 160 participants) plus 1,254 subjects from 6 global collaborators. Nearly every sample came with metadata listing a de-identified subject ID, COVID-19 status, age in years and sex. Where available, HLA class I and class II types were obtained from metadata supplied by the sample provider rather than from assay-based typing. The full study reports these points: The amount of clinical and demographic metadata varied by source and participant and was provided uncurated.

In the prospective study, participants were roughly 18 to 100 years old, resided in about two dozen geographic areas of the United States, and were enrolled through a virtual design. In the prospective study, cohorts were assigned on the basis of participant-reported clinical history obtained from a screening survey and a study questionnaire. Recovered participants in ImmuneRACE Cohort 3 were defined as having two consecutive negative NP/OP PCR tests, clearance from a healthcare professional, or resolution of symptoms. In the prospective study, whole blood, serum and a nasopharyngeal or oropharyngeal swab were collected from each participant by mobile phlebotomists. Prospective study participants could optionally give additional blood draws and questionnaires over an approximately two-month period. Before DNA extraction, prospective study blood samples were shipped either frozen or at room temperature.

Concerning this clone: The antigen this receptor binds is unknown. Base-call qualities are not available, and no considerably larger clone is one nucleotide away.

The immunoSEQ Assay, a bias-controlled multiplex PCR, was used to amplify TCRbeta CDR3 regions from genomic DNA. On the authors' methods: Nucleated cell counts per sample were estimated from amplification of reference gene primers within the assay. Sequence reads were collapsed and filtered to measure the absolute abundance of every unique TCRbeta CDR3 rearrangement. Productive Simpson clonality was computed per sample as the square root of Simpson's diversity index over productive rearrangements. In its TCRdb copy, this immuneACCESS table keeps in-frame sequences only and misses some clones. Where compared with another copy, unresolved V genes explain less than half of these, and the others have no known cause. V, J and clone size are those of that table, while D and trimming were read from the DNA. A total of 250,000 or so clones appear in this sample, around 84% of them only once. The top ten clones comprise approximately 1.6% of the sample.

Taken from the germline V gene, the CDR1 and CDR2 loops are MDHEN and SYDVKM. The germline V and J ends show losses of 2 bases and 0 bases respectively, and no gene match explains 6 bases of the junction. The CDR3 starts with the cysteine, ends with the phenylalanine, and has 17 residues. Just the 51-base CDR3 DNA is kept, in frame starting at base 1. Source material: PBMCs or T cells enriched from blood (not recorded which). The receptor chain draws on TRBV28 and TRBJ1-4; TRBD1 fits 7 bases in the junction. The receptor comes from a woman between 50 and 59 years old who had recovered from COVID-19. The nucleotide sequence is TGTGCCAGCAGTTTAACCGACAGGGCCGCAACTAATGAAAAACTGTTTTTT. Its protein reads: CASSLTDRAATNEKLFF.